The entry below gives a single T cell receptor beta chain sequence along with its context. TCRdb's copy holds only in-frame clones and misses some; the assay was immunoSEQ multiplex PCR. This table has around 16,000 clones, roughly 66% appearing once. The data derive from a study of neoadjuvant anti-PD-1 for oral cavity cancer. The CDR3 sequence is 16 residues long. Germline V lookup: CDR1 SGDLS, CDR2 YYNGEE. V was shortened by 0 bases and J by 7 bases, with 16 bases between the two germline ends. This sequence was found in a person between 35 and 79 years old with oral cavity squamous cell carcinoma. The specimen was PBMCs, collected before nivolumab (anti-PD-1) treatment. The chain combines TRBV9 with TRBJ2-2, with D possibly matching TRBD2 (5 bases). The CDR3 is CASSVAISGTNGELFF. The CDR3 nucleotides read TGTGCCAGCAGCGTAGCGATCAGCGGAACTAACGGGGAGCTGTTTTTT.